These 10 T cell receptor beta chains were all obtained from the same sample, sequenced in a study of cytomegalovirus exposure and HLA in healthy donors. Libraries were prepared by immunoSEQ multiplex PCR; TCRdb keeps only in-frame clonotypes and omits some of them. The sample gives more than 150,000 clones, more than 75% of which show up once; around 3% is in the top ten. Specimen: PBMCs. The receptors shown here come from a man between 18 and 35 years old in good health and CMV-seronegative.

The chain recombines TRBV10-3 with TRBJ1-4; 10 bases line up with TRBD1. The CDR3 runs to 13 residues. Trimming removed 6 bases from V and 7 bases from J; junction bases left unmatched: 2. The germline V gene has CDR1 ENHRY and CDR2 SYGVKD. The CDR3 spells CAIRDRGIEKLFF. In DNA, the CDR3 is TGTGCCATCAGGGACAGGGGGATTGAAAAACTGTTTTTT.

The chain links TRBV27 to TRBJ2-5; 14 positions agree with TRBD2. V was clipped by 5 bases and J by 5 bases; unmatched bases: 7. The germline V gene has CDR1 MNHEY and CDR2 SMNVEV (reference sequence). The CDR3 is made up of 16 amino acids. This CDR3 reads CASSPGLAGGWETQYF. The CDR3 DNA reads TGTGCCAGCAGTCCCGGACTAGCGGGGGGTTGGGAGACCCAGTACTTC.

V gene TRBV6-5 combines with J gene TRBJ2-7; 7 bases agree with TRBD1. Germline V gene lookup returns CDR1 MNHEY and CDR2 SVGAGI. CDR3 size: 14 residues. V trimming: 5 bases; J trimming: 2 bases; junction bases outside the gene matches: 6. The CDR3 spells CASSNHRGTYEQYF. CDR3 bases: TGTGCCAGCAGTAACCACAGGGGAACCTACGAGCAGTACTTC.

This chain joins TRBV5-8 and TRBJ1-2; the D is unclear. Trimming shortened V by 4 bases and J by 7 bases, and 20 bases separated the two germline ends. The CDR3 length is 15 residues. The V gene's germline CDR1 is SGHTS and CDR2 YDEGEE. The CDR3 nucleotides read TGTGCCAGCAGCCCCACGCGGCACCCAAGTCTTGGCTACACCTTC. The encoded protein is CASSPTRHPSLGYTF.

The chain joins TRBV19 to TRBJ2-7, with TRBD1 matching 11 bases. CDR3 size: 15 residues. J lost 2 bases, V lost 5 bases, and 5 bases had no gene match. Germline assignment: CDR1 LNHDA and CDR2 SQIVND (reference sequence). CDR3 in amino acids: CASSSGTGGPYEQYF. As DNA, the CDR3 is TGTGCCAGTAGTTCCGGGACAGGGGGGCCCTACGAGCAGTACTTC.

V and J are TRBV29-1 and TRBJ1-1; tentatively, D is TRBD1 (5 bases). The CDR3 covers 13 residues. V gave up 6 bases and J gave up 0 bases, with 11 bases separating them. Germline-derived CDR1 and CDR2 are SQVTM and ANQGSEA. The CDR3 region has the DNA TGCAGCGTACTGGCCAGGGTGAACACTGAAGCTTTCTTT. It encodes CSVLARVNTEAFF. The full variable domain, rest sourced from reference TRBV29-1 and TRBJ1-1, is SAVISQKPSRDICQRGTSLTIQCQVDSQVTMMFWYRQQPGQSLTLIATANQGSEATYESGFVIDKFPISRPNLTFSTLTVSNMSPEDSSIYLCSVLARVNTEAFFGQGTRLTVV.

This chain joins TRBV5-1 and TRBJ2-5, with D maybe TRBD2 (6 bases). The CDR3 length is 15 residues. Germline V CDR1 and CDR2: SGHRS, YFSETQ. Trimming removed 7 bases from V and 3 bases from J, with 19 bases in between. Written as DNA, the CDR3 is TGCGCCAGCGGCCGAGGAGGGACTGGAGAAGAGACCCAGTACTTC. It yields the protein CASGRGGTGEETQYF. The complete variable domain, with remaining parts taken from reference TRBV5-1 and TRBJ2-5, reads KAGVTQTPRYLIKTRGQQVTLSCSPISGHRSVSWYQQTPGQGLQFLFEYFSETQRNKGNFPGRFSGRQFSNSRSEMNVSTLELGDSALYLCASGRGGTGEETQYFGPGTRLLVL.

The rearrangement links TRBV25-1 to TRBJ2-1; D is undetermined. The V and J ends lost 4 bases and 7 bases respectively, with 8 bases between them. CDR1 MGHDK and CDR2 SYGVNS come from the germline V gene. This CDR3 spans 12 amino acids. CDR3 sequence reads: CASSVGGNEQFF. The DNA for the CDR3 is TGTGCCAGCAGTGTTGGCGGAAATGAGCAGTTCTTC.

The count of this clone is one. The chain is built from TRBV6-1 and TRBJ1-2; D call uncertain. CDR3 length: 13 amino acids. With 2 bases removed from V and 5 bases from J, the gap between germline ends came to 9 bases. Germline V CDR1 and CDR2: MNHNS, SASEGT. CDR3 amino acids: CASSESSPYGYTF. In DNA, the CDR3 is TGTGCCAGCAGTGAATCTAGCCCTTATGGCTACACCTTC.

The V call is TRBV4-3, the J call TRBJ2-2, with TRBD2 matching over 15 bases. Trimming removed 1 base from V and 6 bases from J; junction bases left unmatched: 12. This CDR3 comprises 20 residues. Germline V gene sequence: CDR1 LGHNA, CDR2 YSLEER. In DNA, the CDR3 is TGCGCCAGCAGCCAAGCCTCAACCGGACTAGCGGGAGGGCCAGCCGGGGAGCTGTTTTTT. Translating it yields CASSQASTGLAGGPAGELFF.